One sample yielded the 31 T cell receptor beta chains listed below, sequenced in a study of T cell responses to AZD1222 COVID-19 vaccine. Assay used: immunoSEQ multiplex PCR; TCRdb lists only in-frame clones, some missing. The sample contains 75,000 to 95,000 clones, around nine tenths of which appear only once. This specimen consisted of peripheral blood, obtained on day 0 of MenACWY control vaccination. These receptors all come from an adult in good health.

The chain combines TRBV5-4 with TRBJ2-3; 8 bases line up with TRBD2. The CDR3 sequence is 15 residues long. The germline gives CDR1 SGHNT, CDR2 YYREEE (reference sequence). V lost 1 base, J lost 3 bases, and 4 bases stayed unmatched. Here the CDR3 reads CASSLQRGLTDTQYF. CDR3 DNA: TGTGCCAGCAGCTTGCAGCGGGGGCTAACAGATACGCAGTATTTT.

The genes are TRBV27 and TRBJ1-6, with a tentative D call TRBD1 (6 bases). From germline, CDR1 is MNHEY and CDR2 SMNVEV (reference sequence). V was shortened by 6 bases and J by 7 bases, with 16 bases between the two germline ends. The CDR3 spans 15 residues. The CDR3 is CASREWTVRNSPLHF. Here the CDR3 DNA reads TGTGCCAGCAGAGAGTGGACAGTTAGGAATTCACCCCTCCACTTT.

The V and J genes are TRBV7-9 and TRBJ1-4; D is perhaps TRBD1 (5 bases). This CDR3 region has 14 residues. Between the trimmed V and J ends, which lost 3 bases and 5 bases, there was a span of 10 bases. Germline V gene sequence: CDR1 SEHNR, CDR2 FQNEAQ (reference sequence). CDR3 residues: CASSFTQGNEKLFF. CDR3 nucleotide sequence: TGTGCCAGCAGCTTTACGCAGGGAAATGAAAAACTGTTTTTT.

The chain combines TRBV9 with TRBJ1-3; D remains ambiguous. The CDR3 has 16 amino acids. The germline V gene has CDR1 SGDLS and CDR2 YYNGEE. V lost 2 bases, J lost 2 bases, and 14 bases lay in between. CDR3 protein: CASSVSGRLTGNTIYF. In nucleotides, the CDR3 is TGTGCCAGCAGCGTGAGCGGTCGTTTGACTGGAAACACCATATATTTT.

The chain uses TRBV19 and TRBJ2-1; 9 nucleotides line up with TRBD1. The germline CDR1 and CDR2 sequences are LNHDA and SQIVND (reference sequence). V dropped 4 bases and J dropped 7; count of bases not matched to a gene: 8. The CDR3 runs 15 residues. CDR3 nucleotides: TGTGCCAGTAGTAGCGGCGGACAGGGGAGAAATGAGCAGTTCTTC. It translates to CASSSGGQGRNEQFF.

This sequence joins TRBV15 and TRBJ2-5; TRBD2 is a possible D gene (7 bases). The CDR3 contains 15 residues. Trimming took off 3 bases at V and 2 bases at J, with 13 bases between the two ends. Germline V lookup: CDR1 LNHNV, CDR2 YYDKDF (reference sequence). CDR3 nucleotide sequence: TGTGCCACCAGCAGGGGGGGGCTCGATCAAGAGACCCAGTACTTC. This sequence encodes CATSRGGLDQETQYF.

The sample holds one count of this clone. CDR3 region: CASSLSFSRSAEAFF. The CDR3 DNA reads TGTGCCAGCAGCTTAAGTTTTTCTCGAAGCGCTGAAGCTTTCTTT. The chain employs TRBV7-3 and TRBJ1-1; D unclear. V lost 1 base and J 6 bases, leaving 15 bases between the germline ends. The CDR3 length is 15 residues. Per the germline V gene, CDR1 is SGHTA and CDR2 is FQGTGA.

This clone was counted once. For the CDR3, the DNA is TGTGCCAGCAGCTTAGCCAGCTCCTACAATGAGCAGTTCTTC. This encodes CASSLASSYNEQFF. The chain carries TRBV7-9 and TRBJ2-1; unclear D gene. V lost 0 bases and J 0 bases, leaving 3 bases between the germline ends. The germline gives CDR1 SEHNR, CDR2 FQNEAQ (reference sequence). This CDR3 is built from 14 residues. The variable domain in full, completed from reference TRBV7-9 and TRBJ2-1, reads DTGVSQNPRHKITKRGQNVTFRCDPISEHNRLYWYRQTLGQGPEFLTYFQNEAQLEKSRLLSDRFSAERPKGSFSTLEIQRTEQGDSAMYLCASSLASSYNEQFFGPGTRLTVL.

The chain recombines TRBV11-2 with TRBJ1-3, with D hard to call. There are 13 residues in the CDR3. The V end lost 1 base, the J end lost 3 bases, and 4 bases lay between the germline ends. The germline V gene has CDR1 SGHAT and CDR2 FQNNGV. The CDR3 DNA sequence: TGTGCCAGCAGCTTAGGGTTTGGAAACACCATATATTTT. As protein: CASSLGFGNTIYF.

The chain employs TRBV5-1 and TRBJ1-1, with D uncertain. The CDR3 has 14 amino acids. V dropped 2 bases and J dropped 0 bases, with 8 bases sitting between them. In germline, CDR1 is SGHRS, CDR2 YFSETQ. The CDR3 loop reads CASSFTDVNTEAFF. The CDR3, as DNA: TGCGCCAGCAGCTTTACGGACGTGAACACTGAAGCTTTCTTT.

This clone was recorded only once. This chain links TRBV11-2 with TRBJ1-4; the match to TRBD1 covers 11 bases. From germline, CDR1 is SGHAT and CDR2 FQNNGV. CDR3 length equals 16 residues. Unmatched junction bases numbered 9, after V lost 5 bases and J lost 7 bases. The CDR3 is CASSPRRGQGGEKLFF. In DNA, the CDR3 is TGTGCCAGCAGCCCCCGAAGGGGACAGGGGGGTGAAAAACTGTTTTTT.

This clone was seen a single time. The V call is TRBV15, the J call TRBJ2-7; D gene unclear. V was clipped by 0 bases and J by 6 bases, with 6 bases between them. CDR1 LNHNV and CDR2 YYDKDF come from the germline V gene (reference sequence). The CDR3 consists of 12 residues. As DNA, the CDR3 is TGTGCCACCAGCAGAGATCATGGCGAGCAGTACTTC. It translates to CATSRDHGEQYF. Variable domain in full (rest from reference TRBV15 and TRBJ2-7): DAMVIQNPRYQVTQFGKPVTLSCSQTLNHNVMYWYQQKSSQAPKLLFHYYDKDFNNEADTPDNFQSRRPNTSFCFLDIRSPGLGDTAMYLCATSRDHGEQYFGPGTRLTVT.

This clone was recorded only once. This chain links TRBV12-5 with TRBJ1-2; D is perhaps TRBD1 (6 bases). This CDR3 is built from 15 residues. The ends were cut back, 1 base at V and 5 bases at J, with 14 bases in the middle. Germline V gene data show CDR1 as LGHNT and CDR2 as FRNRAP. Here the CDR3 DNA reads TGTGCTAGTGGTTTGGCAGGGGACTCCAGGTATGGCTACACCTTC. This translates into CASGLAGDSRYGYTF. Drawing the rest from reference TRBV12-5 and TRBJ1-2, the complete variable domain is DARVTQTPRHKVTEMGQEVTMRCQPILGHNTVFWYRQTMMQGLELLAYFRNRAPLDDSGMPKDRFSAEMPDATLATLKIQPSEPRDSAVYFCASGLAGDSRYGYTFGSGTRLTVV.

This sequence joins TRBV4-3 and TRBJ1-6; 10 bases are shared with TRBD1. The CDR3 has 16 residues. J lost 7 bases, V lost 4 bases, and 7 bases had no gene match. Germline CDR1 and CDR2: LGHNA and YSLEER. The CDR3 here is CASSRGTGVSNSPLHF. In DNA, the CDR3 is TGCGCCAGCAGCCGCGGGACAGGGGTATCCAATTCACCCCTCCACTTT.

This chain connects TRBV19 to TRBJ1-6, with a weak D call TRBD1 (5 bases). From germline, CDR1 is LNHDA and CDR2 SQIVND (reference sequence). V was trimmed by 1 base and J by 0 bases, leaving 19 bases between them. The CDR3 is 20 amino acids. The CDR3 sequence is CASSIADGHLFSSYNSPLHF. CDR3 DNA: TGTGCCAGTAGTATAGCCGACGGACATCTGTTTAGCTCCTATAATTCACCCCTCCACTTT.

V gene TRBV5-1 combines with J gene TRBJ1-4; no definite D call. This CDR3 comprises 16 residues. Germline V lookup: CDR1 SGHRS, CDR2 YFSETQ. The V end lost 0 bases, the J end lost 8 bases, and 17 bases lay between the germline ends. For the CDR3, the DNA is TGCGCCAGCAGCTTGGTCCCGGGGTTGCAGTTAGAAAAACTGTTTTTT. Encoded protein: CASSLVPGLQLEKLFF.

The chain combines TRBV4-2 with TRBJ1-2; no reliable D call. V was cut by 0 bases and J by 9 bases, with 11 bases left in between. The CDR3 sequence is 13 residues long. Germline lookup yields CDR1 LGHNA and CDR2 YNFKEQ. The CDR3 here is CASSQDPSNSYTF. CDR3 DNA: TGTGCCAGCAGCCAAGACCCGAGCAACAGCTACACCTTC.

This clone was counted a few times. The chain is built from TRBV7-9 and TRBJ2-7, with 11 bases aligning to TRBD1. The J segment lost 3 bases and the V segment lost 0 bases, leaving 4 bases of the junction unmatched. Germline values: CDR1 SEHNR, CDR2 FQNEAQ (reference sequence). The CDR3 runs to 16 residues. CDR3 coding DNA: TGTGCCAGCAGCTTAGCGCAGGGGACAGGGGGCTACGAGCAGTACTTC. Translation: CASSLAQGTGGYEQYF.

V gene TRBV20-1 combines with J gene TRBJ1-3, with D perhaps matching TRBD1 (6 bases). V dropped 3 bases and J dropped 3 bases, with 12 bases sitting between them. Germline CDR1 is DFQATT and CDR2 is SNEGSKA (reference sequence). The CDR3 sequence is 14 residues long. The CDR3 region has the DNA TGCAGTGCTAGTGAGGACAGCCTTGGAAACACCATATATTTT. Encoded protein: CSASEDSLGNTIYF.

V usage is TRBV9 and J usage is TRBJ2-5; no reliable D call. CDR3 length equals 15 residues. Germline CDR1 is SGDLS and CDR2 is YYNGEE. Deletions cut 0 bases from V and 5 bases from J, with 14 bases between. CDR3 sequence (DNA): TGTGCCAGCAGCGTAGATGCGGCGGCCAGGGAGACCCAGTACTTC. Its translation is CASSVDAAARETQYF. Variable domain in full (rest from reference TRBV9 and TRBJ2-5): DSGVTQTPKHLITATGQRVTLRCSPRSGDLSVYWYQQSLDQGLQFLIQYYNGEERAKGNILERFSAQQFPDLHSELNLSSLELGDSALYFCASSVDAAARETQYFGPGTRLLVL.

The V call is TRBV3-1 (or the pseudogene TRBV3-2), the J call TRBJ1-6; D unclear. Trimming took off 1 base at V and 9 bases at J, with 19 bases between the two ends. The CDR3 runs 17 residues. CDR1 and CDR2 (germline): LGHDT, YNNKEL (reference sequence). CDR3 protein: CASSQATVRGMSSPLHF. CDR3 bases: TGTGCCAGCAGCCAAGCGACCGTTCGGGGTATGAGTTCACCCCTCCACTTT.

This clone was seen just once. The rearrangement links TRBV30 to TRBJ2-6; no clear D. The V end lost 5 bases, the J end lost 4 bases, and 15 bases lay between the germline ends. The CDR3 extends over 15 amino acids. From germline, CDR1 is GTSNPN and CDR2 SVGIG (reference sequence). The chain's CDR3 is CAWGRDMVGANVLTF. DNA of the CDR3: TGTGCCTGGGGTCGCGATATGGTCGGGGCCAACGTCCTGACTTTC.

The DNA of the CDR3 is TGCGCCAGCAGCTTGGCCCAAGAGACCCAGTACTTC. Encoded protein: CASSLAQETQYF. The rearrangement joins TRBV5-1 to TRBJ2-5; D not certain. The CDR3 spans 12 residues. Deletions cut 0 bases from V and 1 base from J, with 1 base between. Looked up from germline, CDR1 is SGHRS and CDR2 is YFSETQ. Combining the CDR3 with reference TRBV5-1 and TRBJ2-5 gives the whole variable domain KAGVTQTPRYLIKTRGQQVTLSCSPISGHRSVSWYQQTPGQGLQFLFEYFSETQRNKGNFPGRFSGRQFSNSRSEMNVSTLELGDSALYLCASSLAQETQYFGPGTRLLVL.

The chain uses TRBV28 and TRBJ1-4, with a weak D call TRBD1 (6 bases). Germline V gene data show CDR1 as MDHEN and CDR2 as SYDVKM. This CDR3 is 18 amino acids long. Trimming took 5 bases from V and 5 from J, leaving 24 bases between them. Written as DNA, the CDR3 is TGTGCCAGCAGTGGAGGACAGAGGCAAGCCACAATAAATGAAAAACTGTTTTTT. It yields the protein CASSGGQRQATINEKLFF.

The chain recombines TRBV3-1 (or the pseudogene TRBV3-2) with TRBJ1-3, with 7 bases aligning to TRBD1. From germline, CDR1 is LGHDT and CDR2 YNNKEL (reference sequence). This CDR3 spans 16 amino acids. V lost 5 bases, J lost 3 bases, and 10 bases stayed unmatched. The CDR3 protein is CASSRATGVLGNTIYF. The CDR3 bases are TGTGCCAGCAGCAGGGCTACAGGGGTCCTTGGAAACACCATATATTTT.

This clone appeared a few times. The chain combines TRBV29-1 with TRBJ1-1; 7 bases map to TRBD1. V lost 1 base, J lost 1 base, and 6 bases stayed unmatched. CDR1 and CDR2 from the germline V gene are SQVTM and ANQGSEA. The CDR3 length is 15 residues. CDR3 protein: CSVEGLTGENTEAFF. CDR3 in DNA: TGCAGCGTTGAAGGTCTCACAGGGGAGAACACTGAAGCTTTCTTT.

The chain recombines TRBV4-1 with TRBJ1-5; TRBD1 aligns across 8 bases. V was clipped by 0 bases and J by 4 bases; unmatched bases: 8. The CDR3 contains 17 residues. CDR1 and CDR2 (germline): MGHRA, YSYEKL. CDR3 nucleotide sequence: TGCGCCAGCAGCCAAGATCTGGACAGGGCAAGAAATCAGCCCCAGCATTTT. Translation gives CASSQDLDRARNQPQHF.

This rearrangement joins TRBV6-5 to TRBJ1-2, with D possibly TRBD1 on 5 matching bases. V shed 5 bases and J shed 5 bases, with 15 bases lying between them. Germline V gene data show CDR1 as MNHEY and CDR2 as SVGAGI. The CDR3 runs 14 residues. This chain's CDR3 is CASSRTAGPYGYTF. The CDR3 DNA sequence: TGTGCCAGCAGTAGGACGGCAGGGCCGTATGGCTACACCTTC.

This clone came up once. V and J are TRBV19 and TRBJ1-3; the D is unclear. Germline V gene lookup returns CDR1 LNHDA and CDR2 SQIVND (reference sequence). Trimming removed 3 bases from V and 0 bases from J, with 15 bases in between. The CDR3 sequence is 17 residues long. Here the CDR3 DNA reads TGTGCCAGTAGTATGTACGGGGTCCAGAGCTCTGGAAACACCATATATTTT. This encodes CASSMYGVQSSGNTIYF.

The CDR3 DNA sequence: TGTGCCAGCAGCCAGGGAAGCACAGATACGCAGTATTTT. Amino acid sequence: CASSQGSTDTQYF. The J gene is TRBJ2-3, the V gene TRBV6-5, with D maybe TRBD1 (5 bases). The CDR3 contains 13 residues. The germline V gene has CDR1 MNHEY and CDR2 SVGAGI. Trimming pared 6 bases from V and 0 bases from J, leaving 7 bases between.

The V call is TRBV5-5, the J call TRBJ1-5; TRBD1 might be the D (5 bases). V was shortened by 4 bases and J by 8 bases, with 16 bases between the two germline ends. Germline loops: CDR1 SGHKS, CDR2 YYEKEE (reference sequence). There are 14 residues in the CDR3. The CDR3 spells CASSRAGLGEPQHF. CDR3 bases: TGTGCCAGCAGCCGAGCAGGGCTTGGTGAGCCCCAGCATTTT.